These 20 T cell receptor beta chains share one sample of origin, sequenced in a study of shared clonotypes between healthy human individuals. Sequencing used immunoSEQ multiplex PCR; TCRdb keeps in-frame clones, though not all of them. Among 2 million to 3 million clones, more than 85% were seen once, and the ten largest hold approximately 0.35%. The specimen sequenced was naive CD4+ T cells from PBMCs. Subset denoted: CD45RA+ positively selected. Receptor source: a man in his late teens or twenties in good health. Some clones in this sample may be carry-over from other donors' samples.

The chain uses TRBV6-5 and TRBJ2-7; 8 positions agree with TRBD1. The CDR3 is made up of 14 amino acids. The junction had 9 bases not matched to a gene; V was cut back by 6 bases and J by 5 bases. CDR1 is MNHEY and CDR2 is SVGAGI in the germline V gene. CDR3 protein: CASSLTGVGNEQYF. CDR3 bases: TGTGCCAGCAGCTTGACAGGGGTTGGGAACGAGCAGTACTTC.

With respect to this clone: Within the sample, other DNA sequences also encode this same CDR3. CDR3 nucleotide sequence: TGTGCCAGCAGTTTATTTCCTAGCGGGAGCTCCTACAATGAGCAGTTCTTC. It yields the protein CASSLFPSGSSYNEQFF. The chain links TRBV27 to TRBJ2-1, with TRBD2 matching 10 bases. The trim removed 1 base at V and 0 bases at J, leaving 3 bases unmatched. The CDR3 has 17 amino acids. Germline V gene sequence: CDR1 MNHEY, CDR2 SMNVEV (reference sequence).

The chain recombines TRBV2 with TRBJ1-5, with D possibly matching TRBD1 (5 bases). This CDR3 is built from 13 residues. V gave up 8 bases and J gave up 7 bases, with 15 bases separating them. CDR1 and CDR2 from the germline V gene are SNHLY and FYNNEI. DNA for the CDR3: TGTGCCAGCGACCCAGGGTCCGGGCAGCCCCAGCATTTT. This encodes CASDPGSGQPQHF.

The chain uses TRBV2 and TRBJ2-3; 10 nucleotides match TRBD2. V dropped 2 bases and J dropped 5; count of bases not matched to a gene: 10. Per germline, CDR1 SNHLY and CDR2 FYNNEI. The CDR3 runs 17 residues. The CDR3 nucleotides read TGTGCCAGCAGTGAAAGCGGGAGGGCCTCATATAAAGATACGCAGTATTTT. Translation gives CASSESGRASYKDTQYF.

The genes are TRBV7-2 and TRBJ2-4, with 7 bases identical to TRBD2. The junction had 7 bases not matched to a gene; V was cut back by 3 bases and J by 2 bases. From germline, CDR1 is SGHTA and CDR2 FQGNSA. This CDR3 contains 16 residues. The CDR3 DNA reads TGTGCCAGCAGCTTGGGGACTATGAGGACCAAAAACATTCAGTACTTC. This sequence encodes CASSLGTMRTKNIQYF.

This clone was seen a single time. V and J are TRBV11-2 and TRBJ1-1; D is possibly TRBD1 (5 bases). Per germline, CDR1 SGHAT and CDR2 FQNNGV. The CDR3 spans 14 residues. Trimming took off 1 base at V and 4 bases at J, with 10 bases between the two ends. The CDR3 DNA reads TGTGCCAGCAGCTTAGCCAGGGAGGTCACTGAAGCTTTCTTT. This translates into CASSLAREVTEAFF.

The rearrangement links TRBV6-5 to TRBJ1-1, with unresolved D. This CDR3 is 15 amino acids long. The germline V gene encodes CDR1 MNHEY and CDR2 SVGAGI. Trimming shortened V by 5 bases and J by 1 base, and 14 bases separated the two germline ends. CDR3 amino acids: CASSTTRAGNTEAFF. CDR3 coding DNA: TGTGCCAGCAGTACTACTCGGGCGGGGAACACTGAAGCTTTCTTT.

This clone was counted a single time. The chain's CDR3 is CASLAGALNEQYF. The CDR3 coding sequence is TGTGCCAGCCTAGCGGGAGCCCTCAACGAGCAGTACTTC. The genes are TRBV28 and TRBJ2-7, with TRBD2 matching over 10 bases. Germline V lookup: CDR1 MDHEN, CDR2 SYDVKM. V lost 8 bases and J lost 5; bases outside the gene matches: 6. The CDR3 contains 13 residues.

CDR3: CASSRDRGLEKLFF. The CDR3 region has the DNA TGTGCCAGCAGTCGTGACAGGGGATTAGAAAAACTGTTTTTT. The chain combines TRBV6-6 with TRBJ1-4, with 8 bases identical to TRBD1. The length of the CDR3 is 14 residues. The germline V gene encodes CDR1 MNHNY and CDR2 SVGAGI (reference sequence). Losses at the gene ends were 5 bases for V and 8 bases for J; bases not matched to a gene: 7.

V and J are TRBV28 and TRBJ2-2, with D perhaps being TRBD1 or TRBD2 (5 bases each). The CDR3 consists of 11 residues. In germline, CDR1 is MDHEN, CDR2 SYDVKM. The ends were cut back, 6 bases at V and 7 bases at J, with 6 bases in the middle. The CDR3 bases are TGTGCCAGCAGGAGGGGCGGGGAGCTGTTTTTT. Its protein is CASRRGGELFF.

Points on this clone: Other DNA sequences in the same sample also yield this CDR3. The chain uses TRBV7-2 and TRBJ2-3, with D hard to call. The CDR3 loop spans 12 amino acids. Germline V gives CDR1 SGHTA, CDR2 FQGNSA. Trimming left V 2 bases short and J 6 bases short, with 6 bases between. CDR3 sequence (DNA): TGTGCCAGCAGCTTACTCTTGGATACGCAGTATTTT. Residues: CASSLLLDTQYF.

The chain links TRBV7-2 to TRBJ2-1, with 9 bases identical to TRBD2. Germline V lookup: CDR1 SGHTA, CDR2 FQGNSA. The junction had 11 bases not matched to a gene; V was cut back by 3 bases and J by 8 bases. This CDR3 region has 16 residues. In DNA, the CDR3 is TGTGCCAGCAGCTTCAGGGCGGTACTAGCGGGTGATGAGCAGTTCTTC. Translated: CASSFRAVLAGDEQFF. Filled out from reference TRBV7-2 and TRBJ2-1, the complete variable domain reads GAGVSQSPSNKVTEKGKDVELRCDPISGHTALYWYRQSLGQGLEFLIYFQGNSAPDKSGLPSDRFSAERTGGSVSTLTIQRTQQEDSAVYLCASSFRAVLAGDEQFFGPGTRLTVL.

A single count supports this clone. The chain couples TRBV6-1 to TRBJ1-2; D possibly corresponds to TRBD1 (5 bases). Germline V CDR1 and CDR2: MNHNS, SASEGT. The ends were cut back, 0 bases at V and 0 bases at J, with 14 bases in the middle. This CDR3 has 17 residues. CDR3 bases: TGTGCCAGCAGTGAAGCTGGGGGAGGGCCCGCTAACTATGGCTACACCTTC. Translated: CASSEAGGGPANYGYTF.

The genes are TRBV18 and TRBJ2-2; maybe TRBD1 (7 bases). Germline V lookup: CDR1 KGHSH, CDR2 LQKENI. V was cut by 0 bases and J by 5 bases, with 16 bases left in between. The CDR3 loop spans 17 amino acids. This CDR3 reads CASSPPGQLADTGELFF. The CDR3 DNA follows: TGTGCCAGCTCACCACCGGGACAGTTAGCGGATACCGGGGAGCTGTTTTTT.

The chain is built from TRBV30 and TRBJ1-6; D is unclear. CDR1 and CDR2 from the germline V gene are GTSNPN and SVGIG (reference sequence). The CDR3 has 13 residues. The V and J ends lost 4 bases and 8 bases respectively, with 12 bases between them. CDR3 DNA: TGTGCCTGGAATCTTGCAATGGATTCACCCCTCCACTTT. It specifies CAWNLAMDSPLHF.

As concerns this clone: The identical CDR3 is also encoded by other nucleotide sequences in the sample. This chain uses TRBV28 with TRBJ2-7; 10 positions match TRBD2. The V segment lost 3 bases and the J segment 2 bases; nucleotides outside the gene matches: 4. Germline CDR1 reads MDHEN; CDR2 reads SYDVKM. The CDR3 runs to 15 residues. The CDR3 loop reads CASSFGLAGAYEQYF. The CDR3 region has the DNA TGTGCCAGCAGTTTCGGTCTAGCGGGAGCCTACGAGCAGTACTTC.

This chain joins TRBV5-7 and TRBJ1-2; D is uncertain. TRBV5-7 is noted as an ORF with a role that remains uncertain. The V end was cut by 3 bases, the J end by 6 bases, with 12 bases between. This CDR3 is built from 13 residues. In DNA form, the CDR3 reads TGTGCCAGCAGCTCCAGACGATGGGATGGCTACACCTTC. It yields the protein CASSSRRWDGYTF.

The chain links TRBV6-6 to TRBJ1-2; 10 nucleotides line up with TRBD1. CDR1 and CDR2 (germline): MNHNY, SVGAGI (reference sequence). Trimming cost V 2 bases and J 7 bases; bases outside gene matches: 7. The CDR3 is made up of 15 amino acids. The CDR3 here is CASSYGADRGFGYTF. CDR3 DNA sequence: TGTGCCAGCAGTTACGGCGCGGACAGGGGGTTTGGCTACACCTTC.

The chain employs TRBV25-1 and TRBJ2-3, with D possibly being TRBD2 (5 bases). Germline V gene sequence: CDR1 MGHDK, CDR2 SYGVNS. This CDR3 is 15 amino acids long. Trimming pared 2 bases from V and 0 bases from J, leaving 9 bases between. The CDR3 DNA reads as TGTGCCAGCAGTGAAGGAAGGACTAGCACAGATACGCAGTATTTT. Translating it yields CASSEGRTSTDTQYF.

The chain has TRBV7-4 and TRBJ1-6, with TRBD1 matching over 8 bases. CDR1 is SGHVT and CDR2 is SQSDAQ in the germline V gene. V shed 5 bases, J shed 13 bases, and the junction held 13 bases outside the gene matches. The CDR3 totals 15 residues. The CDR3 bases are TGTGCCAGCAGCGACCGGACAGGGACGGTAAGTCCCCTCCACTTT. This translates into CASSDRTGTVSPLHF.